Listed below are T cell receptor beta chains from one sample, sequenced in a study of blood T cells in healthy people across ages. TCRdb redid the calling of the 5' RACE reads with MiXCR, one entry per CDR3 protein. The data contain around 1,000,000 distinct CDR3 sequences, roughly a quarter of them singletons. These data also formed part of another study, on T cells of mothers and their children.

Source material: blood. The receptors here all came from a girl aged 2 to 10 in good health. The CDR3 runs from the conserved cysteine through the conserved F or W. Fields, in order: V gene, D gene, J gene, clone size, CDR3 DNA, CDR3 protein. A D gene is named only where the DNA matches it firmly. Clone size is given for some rows only: seen once, a few or many times, or a class if the clone is expanded.

>TRBV6-5|TRBD1|TRBJ1-5|NA
TGTGCCAGCAGAATGGGATACAGGGGGCTGCGGGAGCATTTT
CASRMGYRGLREHF
>TRBV4-3|TRBD1|TRBJ2-7|many
TGCGCCAGCAGCCCCGGGACAGGGAGCGGCGAGCAGTACTTC
CASSPGTGSGEQYF
>TRBV5-1|NA|TRBJ2-5|NA
TGCGCCAGCAGCTTGGACACGGGAGTTGGGACCCAGTACTTC
CASSLDTGVGTQYF
>TRBV24-1|NA|TRBJ1-2|NA
TGTGCCACCAGTGATCGGGCAGGGAAGGGTTGGGATGGCTACACCTTC
CATSDRAGKGWDGYTF
>TRBV6-1|NA|TRBJ2-7|many
TGTGCCAGCAGCGGCGGGTGGGGCCGCTACGAGCAGTACTTC
CASSGGWGRYEQYF
>TRBV5-1|TRBD2|TRBJ2-3|NA
TGCGCCAGCAGCCTGATCTGGTTCGCGGGACTAGCTGGCACAGATACGCAGTATTTT
CASSLIWFAGLAGTDTQYF
>TRBV2|NA|TRBJ1-4|NA
TGTGCCAGCAGTAACGGGATCCGTAATGAAAAACTGTTTTTT
CASSNGIRNEKLFF
>TRBV6-5|NA|TRBJ1-1|NA
TGTGCCAGCAGTTACACCCTAGGGAACACTGAAGCTTTCTTT
CASSYTLGNTEAFF
>TRBV4-1|NA|TRBJ2-1|few
TGCGCCAGCAGCCAAGTACCTAACGGTGAGCAGTTCTTC
CASSQVPNGEQFF
>TRBV5-1|NA|TRBJ2-5|NA
TGCGCCAGCAGCTTGTGGGAAGCGGAGACCCAGTACTTC
CASSLWEAETQYF
>TRBV11-1|NA|TRBJ2-1|NA
TGTGCCAGCAGCTATTGGACCTACAATGAGCAGTTCTTC
CASSYWTYNEQFF
>TRBV7-3|NA|TRBJ2-6|few
TGTGCCAGCAGCTTATATAAACGGGACTCTGGGGCCAACGTCCTGACTTTC
CASSLYKRDSGANVLTF
>TRBV6-5|NA|TRBJ1-5|NA
TGTGCCAGCAGTTACTCGGAGGGAGGGCCCCAGCATTTT
CASSYSEGGPQHF
>TRBV12-3/TRBV12-4|TRBD1|TRBJ2-1|NA
TGTGCCAGCAGAGGATCAGGGGGCGCAGGGGAGCAGTTCTTC
CASRGSGGAGEQFF
>TRBV10-3|TRBD1|TRBJ1-2|few
TGTGCCATCAGTGAGCCGACAGGGAACTATGGCTACACCTTC
CAISEPTGNYGYTF
>TRBV21-1|NA|TRBJ2-7|few
TGTGCCAGCAACCACCCGCGGACTAGCTTCATCGAGCAGTACTTC
CASNHPRTSFIEQYF
>TRBV7-8|TRBD1|TRBJ1-4|NA
TGTGCCACCCGACAGGGATCAAGTGAAAAACTGTTTTTT
CATRQGSSEKLFF
>TRBV10-3|NA|TRBJ2-1|NA
TGTGCCATCAGTGGGTACGATCAGGTGGAGAACTACAATGAGCAGTCCTTC
CAISGYDQVENYNEQSF
>TRBV28|NA|TRBJ2-5|few
TGTGCCAGCAGTTTCGTCAGGGTTCAGACCCAGTACTTC
CASSFVRVQTQYF